In this sample, the clone carrying this T cell receptor (beta chain) turned up a few times. Its target is unknown. Use of 60 Vbeta and 13 Jbeta primers characterized the PCR. Measured with immunoSEQ multiplex PCR; TCRdb has only the in-frame clones, and not every one. The table shows 200,000 to 250,000 clones, with approximately 78% occurring only once. The CDR3 length is 15 residues. CDR1 is WSHSY, CDR2 SAAADI, per germline. This entry belongs to a study of cytomegalovirus exposure and HLA in healthy donors. Whole-study findings and limits: A later analysis linked about 17,000 TCR beta sequences to HLA alleles at 0.05 false discovery rate. TCR beta V- and J-gene trimming was later associated with a missense DCLRE1C variant.

The sequenced sample consisted of PBMCs. The chain employs TRBV10-2 and TRBJ2-5; 8 positions agree with TRBD1. Gene TRBJ2-7 matches the end of the DNA better, so the J call may be wrong. The origin of this receptor is a boy younger than 18 in good health and CMV-seronegative. For the CDR3, the DNA is TGCGCCACCACCCCCCACGACAGGGGAGTATACGAGCAGTACTTC. Residues: CATTPHDRGVYEQYF.